This T cell receptor beta chain was obtained from a study of blood T cell repertoires in COVID-19. Study in general: The United States, Italy and Spain supplied acute and convalescent COVID-19 samples. PBMCs, B-cell-depleted T cells, or T cells provided the cDNA or gDNA that made up the material.

Using immunoSEQ multiplex PCR, the repertoire was profiled, and TCRdb retains in-frame clones only, with some absent. The sample records some 260,000 clones, 70% to 90% being singletons. Germline V gene sequence: CDR1 LGHDT, CDR2 YNNKEL (reference sequence). V gave up 4 bases and J gave up 7 bases; unmatched junction bases: 8. The CDR3 is made up of 14 amino acids. This TCR was sampled from a man between 18 and 35 years old with active or convalescent COVID-19. This chain uses TRBV3-1 (or the pseudogene TRBV3-2) with TRBJ2-7; 9 nucleotides match TRBD1. The sample comprised peripheral blood. The CDR3 bases are TGTGCCAGCAGCCCCGGGACAGGGAGCGGGGAGCAGTACTTC. Its translation: CASSPGTGSGEQYF.